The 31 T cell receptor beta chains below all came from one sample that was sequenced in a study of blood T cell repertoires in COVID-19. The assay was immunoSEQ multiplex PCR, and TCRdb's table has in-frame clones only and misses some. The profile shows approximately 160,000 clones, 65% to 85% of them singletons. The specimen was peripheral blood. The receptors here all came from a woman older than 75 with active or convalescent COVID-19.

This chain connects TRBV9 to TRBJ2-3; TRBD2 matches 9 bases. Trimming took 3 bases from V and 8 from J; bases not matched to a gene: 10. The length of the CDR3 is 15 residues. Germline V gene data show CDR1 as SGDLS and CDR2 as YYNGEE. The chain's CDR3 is CASSDPSQLAGTQYF. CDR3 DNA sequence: TGTGCCAGCAGCGATCCCAGCCAACTAGCGGGTACGCAGTATTTT.

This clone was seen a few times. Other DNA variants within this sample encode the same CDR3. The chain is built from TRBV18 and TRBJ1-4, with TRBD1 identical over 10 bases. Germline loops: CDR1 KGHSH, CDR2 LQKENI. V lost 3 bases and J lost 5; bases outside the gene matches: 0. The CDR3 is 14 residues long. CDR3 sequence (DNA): TGTGCCAGCTCACCGGACAGGGGGAATGAAAAACTGTTTTTT. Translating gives CASSPDRGNEKLFF.

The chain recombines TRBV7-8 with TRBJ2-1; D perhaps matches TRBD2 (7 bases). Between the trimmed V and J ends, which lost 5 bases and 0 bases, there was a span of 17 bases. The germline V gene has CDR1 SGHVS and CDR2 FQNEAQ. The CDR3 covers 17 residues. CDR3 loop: CASSISGGMSSYNEQFF. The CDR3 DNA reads TGTGCCAGCAGCATATCGGGGGGCATGAGCTCCTACAATGAGCAGTTCTTC.

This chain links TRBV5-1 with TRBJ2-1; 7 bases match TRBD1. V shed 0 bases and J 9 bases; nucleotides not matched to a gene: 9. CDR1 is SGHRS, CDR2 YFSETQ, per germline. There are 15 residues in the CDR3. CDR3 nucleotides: TGCGCCAGCAGCTTGGTAACAGGGGTCGAGAGTGAGCAGTTCTTC. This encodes CASSLVTGVESEQFF.

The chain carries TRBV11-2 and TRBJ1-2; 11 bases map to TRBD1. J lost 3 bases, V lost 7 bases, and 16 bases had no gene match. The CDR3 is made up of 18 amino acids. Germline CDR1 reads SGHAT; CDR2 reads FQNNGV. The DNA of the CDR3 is TGTGCCAGCACTTCTTTGAGGCGGGACAGGGGGGAAGACTATGGCTACACCTTC. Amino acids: CASTSLRRDRGEDYGYTF.

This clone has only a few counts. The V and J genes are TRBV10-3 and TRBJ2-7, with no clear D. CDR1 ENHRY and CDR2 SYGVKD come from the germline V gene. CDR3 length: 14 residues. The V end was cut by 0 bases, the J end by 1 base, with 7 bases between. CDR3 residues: CAISESGGSYEQYF. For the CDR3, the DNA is TGTGCCATCAGTGAGTCAGGCGGATCCTACGAGCAGTACTTC.

The CDR3 is CASSQEPGSYEQYF. The CDR3, as DNA: TGTGCCAGCAGCCAAGAGCCAGGATCCTACGAGCAGTACTTC. The chain couples TRBV3-1 (or the pseudogene TRBV3-2) to TRBJ2-7; D ambiguous. V lost 0 bases to trimming and J lost 1 base, with 7 bases between them. Germline lookup yields CDR1 LGHDT and CDR2 YNNKEL (reference sequence). The length of the CDR3 is 14 residues.

The CDR3 protein is CASSFEVLTGELFF. The CDR3 coding sequence is TGTGCCAGCAGTTTCGAGGTTCTGACCGGGGAGCTGTTTTTT. The chain carries TRBV27 and TRBJ2-2; D remains unclear. V shed 3 bases and J shed 5 bases, with 10 bases lying between them. CDR3 length equals 14 residues. Germline-derived CDR1 and CDR2 are MNHEY and SMNVEV (reference sequence).

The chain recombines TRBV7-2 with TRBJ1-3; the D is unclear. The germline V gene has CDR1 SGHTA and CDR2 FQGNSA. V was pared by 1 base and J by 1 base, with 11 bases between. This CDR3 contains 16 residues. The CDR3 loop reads CASSLDLPGSGNTIYF. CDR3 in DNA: TGTGCCAGCAGCTTAGACCTCCCGGGGTCTGGAAACACCATATATTTT.

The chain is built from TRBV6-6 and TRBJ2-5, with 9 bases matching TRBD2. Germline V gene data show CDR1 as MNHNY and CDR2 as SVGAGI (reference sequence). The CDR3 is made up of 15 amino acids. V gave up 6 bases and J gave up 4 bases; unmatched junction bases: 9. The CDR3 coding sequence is TGTGCCAGCAGCTTATACCGCGGGGGGGTAGAGACCCAGTACTTC. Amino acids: CASSLYRGGVETQYF.

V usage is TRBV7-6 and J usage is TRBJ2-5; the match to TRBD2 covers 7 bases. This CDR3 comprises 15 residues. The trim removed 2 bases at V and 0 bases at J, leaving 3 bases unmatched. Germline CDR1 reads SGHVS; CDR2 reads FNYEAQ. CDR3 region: CASSLIGRDQETQYF. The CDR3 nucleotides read TGTGCCAGCAGCTTAATTGGGAGGGACCAAGAGACCCAGTACTTC.

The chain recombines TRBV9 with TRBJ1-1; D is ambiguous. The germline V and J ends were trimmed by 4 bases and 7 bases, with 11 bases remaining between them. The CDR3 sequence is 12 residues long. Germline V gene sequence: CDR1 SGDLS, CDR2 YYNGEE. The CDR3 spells CASSPSGVEAFF. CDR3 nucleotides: TGTGCCAGCAGCCCCTCCGGGGTTGAAGCTTTCTTT. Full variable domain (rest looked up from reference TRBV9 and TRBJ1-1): DSGVTQTPKHLITATGQRVTLRCSPRSGDLSVYWYQQSLDQGLQFLIQYYNGEERAKGNILERFSAQQFPDLHSELNLSSLELGDSALYFCASSPSGVEAFFGQGTRLTVV.

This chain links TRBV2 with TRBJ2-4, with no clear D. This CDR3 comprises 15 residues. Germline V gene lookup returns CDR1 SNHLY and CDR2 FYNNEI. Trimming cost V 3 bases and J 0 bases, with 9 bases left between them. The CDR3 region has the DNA TGTGCCAGCAGTGAGGATGGGCTAGCCAAAAACATTCAGTACTTC. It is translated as CASSEDGLAKNIQYF.

Written as DNA, the CDR3 is TGTGCCAGCTCACTCTATACTCCGGGACTAGCGGGCTCCTACAATGAGCAGTTCTTC. Translated: CASSLYTPGLAGSYNEQFF. The chain is built from TRBV18 and TRBJ2-1; 12 nucleotides align to TRBD2. There are 19 residues in the CDR3. Per the germline V gene, CDR1 is KGHSH and CDR2 is LQKENI. Trimming took 4 bases from V and 0 from J; bases not matched to a gene: 10.

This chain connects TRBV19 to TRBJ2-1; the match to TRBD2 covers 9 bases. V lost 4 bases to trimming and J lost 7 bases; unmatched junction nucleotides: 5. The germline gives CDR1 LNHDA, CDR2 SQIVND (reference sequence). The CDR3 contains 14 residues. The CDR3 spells CASSNLAGRNEQFF. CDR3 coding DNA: TGTGCCAGTAGTAATCTAGCGGGGAGAAATGAGCAGTTCTTC.

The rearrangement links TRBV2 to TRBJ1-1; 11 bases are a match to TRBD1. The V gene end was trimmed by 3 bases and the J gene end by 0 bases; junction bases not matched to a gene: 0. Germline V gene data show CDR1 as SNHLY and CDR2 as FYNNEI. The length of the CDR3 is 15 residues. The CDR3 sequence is CASSEDRGLNTEAFF. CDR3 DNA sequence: TGTGCCAGCAGTGAGGACAGGGGGCTGAACACTGAAGCTTTCTTT.

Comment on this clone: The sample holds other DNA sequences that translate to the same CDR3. CDR3: CASSQAGGNQPQHF. The CDR3 bases are TGTGCCAGCAGCCAAGCAGGGGGCAATCAGCCCCAGCATTTT. The J gene is TRBJ1-5, the V gene TRBV3-1 (or the pseudogene TRBV3-2), with D possibly being TRBD1 (6 bases). The germline gives CDR1 LGHDT, CDR2 YNNKEL (reference sequence). V was shortened by 1 base and J by 2 bases, with 6 bases between the two germline ends. The CDR3 consists of 14 residues.

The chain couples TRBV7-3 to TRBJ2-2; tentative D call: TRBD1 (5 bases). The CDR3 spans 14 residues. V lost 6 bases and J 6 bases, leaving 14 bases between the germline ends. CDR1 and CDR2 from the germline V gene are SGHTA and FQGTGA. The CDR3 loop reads CASSFYKGSGELFF. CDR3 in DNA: TGTGCCAGCAGTTTTTATAAGGGGTCCGGGGAGCTGTTTTTT.

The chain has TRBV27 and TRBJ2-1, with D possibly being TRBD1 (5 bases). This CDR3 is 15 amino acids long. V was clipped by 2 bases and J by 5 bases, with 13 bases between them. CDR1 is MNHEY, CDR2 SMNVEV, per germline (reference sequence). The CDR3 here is CASSLTGRAHNEQFF. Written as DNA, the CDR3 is TGTGCCAGCAGTTTAACGGGCAGGGCCCACAATGAGCAGTTCTTC.

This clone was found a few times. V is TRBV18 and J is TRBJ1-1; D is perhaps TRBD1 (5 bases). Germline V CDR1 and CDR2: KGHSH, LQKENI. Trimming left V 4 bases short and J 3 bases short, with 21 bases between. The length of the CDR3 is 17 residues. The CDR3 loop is CASSQPGSSARYTEAFF. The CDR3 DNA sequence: TGTGCCAGCTCACAACCAGGGAGCTCTGCTAGGTACACTGAAGCTTTCTTT.

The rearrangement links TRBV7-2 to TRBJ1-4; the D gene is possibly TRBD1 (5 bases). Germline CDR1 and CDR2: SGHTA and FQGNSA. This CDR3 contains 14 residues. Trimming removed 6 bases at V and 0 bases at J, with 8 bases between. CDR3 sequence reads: CASRMTATNEKLFF. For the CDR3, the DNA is TGTGCCAGCAGAATGACAGCAACTAATGAAAAACTGTTTTTT. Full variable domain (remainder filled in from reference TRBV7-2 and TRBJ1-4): GAGVSQSPSNKVTEKGKDVELRCDPISGHTALYWYRQSLGQGLEFLIYFQGNSAPDKSGLPSDRFSAERTGGSVSTLTIQRTQQEDSAVYLCASRMTATNEKLFFGSGTQLSVL.

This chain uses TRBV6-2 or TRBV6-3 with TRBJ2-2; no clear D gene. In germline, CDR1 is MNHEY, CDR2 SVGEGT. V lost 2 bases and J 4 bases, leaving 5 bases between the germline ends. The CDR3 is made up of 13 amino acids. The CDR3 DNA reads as TGTGCCAGCAGTTACAGAGTCACCGGGGAGCTGTTTTTT. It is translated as CASSYRVTGELFF.

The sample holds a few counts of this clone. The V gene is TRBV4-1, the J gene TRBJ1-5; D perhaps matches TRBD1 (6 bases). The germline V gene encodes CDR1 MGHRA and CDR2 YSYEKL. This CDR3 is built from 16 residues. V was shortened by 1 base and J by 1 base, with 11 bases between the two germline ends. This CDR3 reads CASSQVKGVSNQPQHF. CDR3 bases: TGCGCCAGCAGCCAAGTTAAGGGGGTGAGCAATCAGCCCCAGCATTTT.

The CDR3 DNA reads as TGTGCCAGCAGCGTAGCAGCGGGTTTCTATGGCTACACCTTC. Amino acids: CASSVAAGFYGYTF. This sequence joins TRBV9 and TRBJ1-2; D is unclear. CDR1 SGDLS and CDR2 YYNGEE come from the germline V gene. V was shortened by 0 bases and J by 4 bases, with 10 bases between the two germline ends. The CDR3 spans 14 residues.

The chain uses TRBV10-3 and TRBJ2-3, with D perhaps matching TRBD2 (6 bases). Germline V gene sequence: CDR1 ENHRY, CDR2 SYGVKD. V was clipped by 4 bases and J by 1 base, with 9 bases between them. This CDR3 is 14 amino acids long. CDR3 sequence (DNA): TGTGCCATCAGTGTCCAGCGGGGCACAGATACGCAGTATTTT. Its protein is CAISVQRGTDTQYF.

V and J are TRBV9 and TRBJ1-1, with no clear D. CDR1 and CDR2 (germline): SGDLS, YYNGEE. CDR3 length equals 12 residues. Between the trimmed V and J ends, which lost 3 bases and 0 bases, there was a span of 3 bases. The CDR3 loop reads CASSGVNTEAFF. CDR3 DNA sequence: TGTGCCAGCAGCGGAGTGAACACTGAAGCTTTCTTT.

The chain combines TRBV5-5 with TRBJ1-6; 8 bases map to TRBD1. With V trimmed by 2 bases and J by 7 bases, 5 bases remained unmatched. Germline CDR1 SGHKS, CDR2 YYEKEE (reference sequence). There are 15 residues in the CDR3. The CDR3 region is CASSLKDRVNSPLHF. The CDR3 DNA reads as TGTGCCAGCAGCTTAAAGGACAGGGTCAATTCACCCCTCCACTTT.

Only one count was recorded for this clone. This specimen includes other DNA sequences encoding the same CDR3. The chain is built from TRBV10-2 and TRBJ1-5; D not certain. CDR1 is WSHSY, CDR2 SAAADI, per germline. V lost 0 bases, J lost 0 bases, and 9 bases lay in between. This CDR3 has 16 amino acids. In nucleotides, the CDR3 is TGCGCCAGCAGTGAGTCCCCCGGGAATAGCAATCAGCCCCAGCATTTT. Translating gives CASSESPGNSNQPQHF.

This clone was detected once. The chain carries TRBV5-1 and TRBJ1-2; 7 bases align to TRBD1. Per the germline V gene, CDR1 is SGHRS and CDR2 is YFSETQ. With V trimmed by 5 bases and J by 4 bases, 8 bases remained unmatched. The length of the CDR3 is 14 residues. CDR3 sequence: CASSPEGASYGYTF. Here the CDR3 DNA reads TGCGCCAGCAGTCCGGAGGGGGCGTCCTATGGCTACACCTTC.

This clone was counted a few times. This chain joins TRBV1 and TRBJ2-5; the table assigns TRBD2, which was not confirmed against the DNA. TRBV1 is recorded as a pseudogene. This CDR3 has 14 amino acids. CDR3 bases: TGCACCAGCAGCCGGGGACTAGCTAGGGAGACCCAGTACTTC. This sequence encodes CTSSRGLARETQYF.

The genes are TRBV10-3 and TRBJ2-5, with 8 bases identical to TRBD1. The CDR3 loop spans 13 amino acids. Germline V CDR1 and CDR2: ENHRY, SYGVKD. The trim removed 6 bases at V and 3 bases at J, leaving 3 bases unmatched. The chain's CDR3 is CAIRETGEETQYF. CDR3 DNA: TGTGCCATCAGAGAGACAGGGGAAGAGACCCAGTACTTC.